This is a list of T cell receptor beta chains from one sample in a study of T cell repertoires in cytomegalovirus infection. TCRdb analysed the reads with MiXCR anew, one entry per CDR3 protein. Counted here are approximately 290,000 distinct CDR3 sequences, roughly 24% occurring once; the ten biggest clones make up over 11%. Source material: PBMCs. All receptors come from a human donor in good health (CMV status not recorded). Some clones in this sample may be carry-over from other donors' samples. The CDR3 runs from the conserved cysteine through the conserved F or W. Fields, in order: D gene, V gene, J gene, clone size, CDR3 DNA, CDR3 protein. The D gene is left open where the match is weak. Clone size appears in some rows only: once, few, many, or a class for an expanded clone.

D: TRBD1; V: TRBV7-2; J: TRBJ2-5; size: -; DNA: TGTGCCAGCAGCGCATGGACGGGACAGGAGACCCAGTACTTC; CDR3: CASSAWTGQETQYF
D: TRBD2; V: TRBV12-3/TRBV12-4; J: TRBJ2-7; size: few; DNA: TGTGCCAGCAGTCGACAGCTTGGGTCTGGACTAGCGGGAGTCGAGCAGTACTTC; CDR3: CASSRQLGSGLAGVEQYF
D: TRBD2; V: TRBV5-4; J: TRBJ2-7; size: few; DNA: TGTGCCAGCAGCACTCGGACTAGCGGGAGGTACGAGCAGTACTTC; CDR3: CASSTRTSGRYEQYF
D: -; V: TRBV7-2; J: TRBJ2-7; size: many; DNA: TGTGCCAGCAGCTTACAGCCGCAAGGGCTCTCCTACGAGCAGTACTTC; CDR3: CASSLQPQGLSYEQYF
D: -; V: TRBV20-1; J: TRBJ1-1; size: -; DNA: TGCAGTGCTAGACTAGCCGACACTGAAGCTTTCTTT; CDR3: CSARLADTEAFF
D: -; V: TRBV18; J: TRBJ2-7; size: -; DNA: TGTGCCAGCTCACCGGGGCGCCAAAAACGGGACTACGAGCAGTACTTC; CDR3: CASSPGRQKRDYEQYF
D: -; V: TRBV29-1; J: TRBJ2-6; size: -; DNA: TGCAGCGTTGAAGGGGGTAGCGGGGCCAACGTCCTGACTTTC; CDR3: CSVEGGSGANVLTF
D: -; V: TRBV28; J: TRBJ1-1; size: many; DNA: TGTGCCAGCAGTTCTCCAGGGACGGACACTGAAGCTTTCTTT; CDR3: CASSSPGTDTEAFF
D: -; V: TRBV7-9; J: TRBJ2-1; size: -; DNA: TGTGCCAGCAGCTTAGCCAGGGTGCCTTGGGGCAATGAGCAGTTCTTC; CDR3: CASSLARVPWGNEQFF
D: -; V: TRBV28; J: TRBJ1-5; size: -; DNA: TGTGCCAGCAGTCCTATTCTGGATCAGCCCCAGCATTTT; CDR3: CASSPILDQPQHF
D: -; V: TRBV6-2/TRBV6-3; J: TRBJ2-6; size: -; DNA: TGTGCCAGCAGTTACTCGCAGGGACGCTCTGGGGCCAACGTCCTGACTTTC; CDR3: CASSYSQGRSGANVLTF
D: -; V: TRBV7-2; J: TRBJ2-7; size: many; DNA: TGTGCCAGCAGCTTAAGGGGTTACGAGCAGTACTTC; CDR3: CASSLRGYEQYF
D: -; V: TRBV7-2; J: TRBJ1-5; size: many; DNA: TGTGCCAGCAGCTTAGGAGATCAGCCCCAGCATTTT; CDR3: CASSLGDQPQHF
D: -; V: TRBV20-1; J: TRBJ2-1; size: -; DNA: TGCAGTGCTAGGAAGGGAAGCGACTACAATGAGCAGTTCTTC; CDR3: CSARKGSDYNEQFF
D: -; V: TRBV5-5; J: TRBJ2-7; size: -; DNA: TGTGCCAGCAGCTTGTTGAAGGGTGATTACGAGCAGTACTTC; CDR3: CASSLLKGDYEQYF
D: -; V: TRBV18; J: TRBJ2-2; size: -; DNA: TGTGCCAGCTCACCAGACGACACCGTCGGGACCGGGGAGCTGTTTTTT; CDR3: CASSPDDTVGTGELFF
D: -; V: TRBV11-2; J: TRBJ1-1; size: few; DNA: TGTGCCAGCAGTTCCGACCTAGGCGGCACTGAAGCTTTCTTT; CDR3: CASSSDLGGTEAFF
D: -; V: TRBV20-1; J: TRBJ1-1; size: -; DNA: TGCAGTGCTACAGCACGGGTGAACACTGAAGCTTTCTTT; CDR3: CSATARVNTEAFF
D: -; V: TRBV6-2/TRBV6-3; J: TRBJ2-5; size: few; DNA: TGTGCCAGCGGGGGAGAGACCCAGTACTTC; CDR3: CASGGETQYF
D: -; V: TRBV10-3; J: TRBJ2-1; size: -; DNA: TGTGCCATCAGTGAAGGGACTCCGAATGGGCAGTTCTTC; CDR3: CAISEGTPNGQFF
D: TRBD2; V: TRBV10-3; J: TRBJ2-3; size: -; DNA: TGTGCCATCTGGTGGGGGGGTAGCACAGATACGCAGTATTTT; CDR3: CAIWWGGSTDTQYF
D: -; V: TRBV5-1; J: TRBJ2-3; size: -; DNA: TGCGCCAGCAGCCACAGTGGTTCGTCCACAGATACGCAGTATTTT; CDR3: CASSHSGSSTDTQYF
D: -; V: TRBV7-2; J: TRBJ2-7; size: few; DNA: TGTGCCAGCAGCTTGCGGATTTCAGGGGAGCAGTACTTC; CDR3: CASSLRISGEQYF
D: -; V: TRBV20-1; J: TRBJ2-2; size: -; DNA: TGCAGTGCTAGAGATCCCCGGGGCGGGAGGGAGCTGTTTTTT; CDR3: CSARDPRGGRELFF
D: TRBD1; V: TRBV5-1; J: TRBJ1-1; size: few; DNA: TGCGCCAGCAGCTTGGGGGACAGGGTCTGGTCTGAAGCTTTCTTT; CDR3: CASSLGDRVWSEAFF
D: -; V: TRBV7-1; J: TRBJ1-6; size: -; DNA: TGTGCCAGCAGCCCCCTCGGACCCCTCCACTTT; CDR3: CASSPLGPLHF
D: -; V: TRBV6-6; J: TRBJ2-3; size: -; DNA: TGTGCCAGCAGTTACTCCCCCCGCACAGATACGCAGTATTTT; CDR3: CASSYSPRTDTQYF
D: -; V: TRBV28; J: TRBJ1-4; size: few; DNA: TGTGCCAGCAGTTTAGACACGACAGTAGAAAAACTGTTTTTT; CDR3: CASSLDTTVEKLFF
D: -; V: TRBV5-4; J: TRBJ2-3; size: few; DNA: TGTGCCAGCAGCTTGGTGGGGGCACGCACAGATACGCAGTATTTT; CDR3: CASSLVGARTDTQYF
D: -; V: TRBV7-2; J: TRBJ2-5; size: many; DNA: TGTGCCAGCAGCTCCTTTTACCAAGAGACCCAGTACTTC; CDR3: CASSSFYQETQYF
D: TRBD1; V: TRBV29-1; J: TRBJ1-5; size: -; DNA: TGCAGCGTGGCGACAGGGGGCGAAGAAAGCAATCAGCCCCAGCATTTT; CDR3: CSVATGGEESNQPQHF
D: TRBD2; V: TRBV7-2; J: TRBJ2-3; size: -; DNA: TGTGCCAGCAGCTCCTGGGGAGGGCCTTTAGATACGCAGTATTTT; CDR3: CASSSWGGPLDTQYF